The rows below give T cell receptor beta chains drawn from one sample of a study of blood T cell repertoires in COVID-19. Sequencing used immunoSEQ multiplex PCR; TCRdb keeps in-frame clones, though not all of them. The profile shows roughly 110,000 clones, around 84% of them singletons. Sequencing was performed on peripheral blood. All receptors come from a man aged 40-55 years with acute or convalescent COVID-19. CDR3s include the opening cysteine and the closing phenylalanine or tryptophan. A D gene is named only where the DNA matches it firmly. Clone sizes are given selectively: once, few, many, or a class where the clone is expanded.

TRBV6-1	.	TRBD1	TRBJ1-1	TGTGCCATTAACAGACAGGGAGGTAGCACTGAAGCTTTCTTT	CAINRQGGSTEAFF
TRBV19	.	TRBD2	TRBJ2-6	TGTGCCAGTAGTATTCGGACTAGCGGGGGGGCCTCTGGGGCCAACGTCCTGACTTTC	CASSIRTSGGASGANVLTF
TRBV3-1/TRBV3-2	.	TRBD1	TRBJ2-1	TGTGCCAGCAGCCCCGGGACAGGGCGGGATGAGCAGTTCTTC	CASSPGTGRDEQFF
TRBV5-1	.	.	TRBJ2-7	TGCGCCAGCAGCTTGCAAGCAGGGGCCTCGGGAGAGCAGTACTTC	CASSLQAGASGEQYF
TRBV2	.	.	TRBJ2-6	TGTGCCAGCATCGACACCTCTGGGGCCAACGTCCTGACTTTC	CASIDTSGANVLTF
TRBV19	.	TRBD2	TRBJ2-1	TGTGCCAGTAGTATGGCGGGAGTCTCCTACAATGAGCAGTTCTTC	CASSMAGVSYNEQFF
TRBV27	.	TRBD1	TRBJ2-1	TGTGCCAGCAGCCCCGGGACAGGGGGCCCCCTGACCTACAATGAGCAGTTCTTC	CASSPGTGGPLTYNEQFF
TRBV18	.	TRBD1	TRBJ1-6	TGTGCCAGCTCACCACTCCGACAGGGTGTGTCCCTCCACTTT	CASSPLRQGVSLHF
TRBV10-2	.	.	TRBJ2-7	TGCGCCAGCAGTGAGTCCCGCAGGGCTTACGAGCAGTACTTC	CASSESRRAYEQYF
TRBV27	.	TRBD1	TRBJ2-7	TGTGCCAGCAGTCGAAAACGGGACAGCTCCTACGAGCAGTACTTC	CASSRKRDSSYEQYF
TRBV6-2/TRBV6-3	.	TRBD2	TRBJ2-1	TGTGCCAGCAGTTACTCACTAGCGGGGGGGCGTGAGCAGTTCTTC	CASSYSLAGGREQFF
TRBV7-8	once	.	TRBJ2-7	TGTGCCAGCAGCTTAGCAGGGGTGTTGGCCCCCTACGAGCAGTACTTC	CASSLAGVLAPYEQYF
TRBV19	.	TRBD1	TRBJ1-5	TGTGCCAGTAGTATCTCGACAGGGGGTTGGCAGCCCCAGCATTTT	CASSISTGGWQPQHF
TRBV6-5	many	.	TRBJ1-3	TGTGCCAGCAGTTACGGGGGAGGGGATGGTGGAAACACCATATATTTT	CASSYGGGDGGNTIYF
TRBV2	.	TRBD1	TRBJ1-5	TGTGCCAGCAGTGAAGGGACAGGGGGCAATCAGCCCCAGCATTTT	CASSEGTGGNQPQHF
TRBV6-1	.	.	TRBJ1-5	TGTGCCAGCAGTGTAAGGGGTCGAAATAGCAATCAGCCCCAGCATTTT	CASSVRGRNSNQPQHF
TRBV3-1/TRBV3-2	.	TRBD2	TRBJ2-1	TGTGCCAGCAGCCAAGATAACCCGCCACTAGCGGGAGGGCCTGGGAATGAGCAGTTCTTC	CASSQDNPPLAGGPGNEQFF
TRBV15	.	.	TRBJ1-5	TGTGCCACCAGCGGTAGGGGTGAGACAACTAGCAATCAGCCCCAGCATTTT	CATSGRGETTSNQPQHF
TRBV6-5	.	.	TRBJ1-6	TGTGCCAGCAGTTACGTACAGAATAATTCACCCCTCCACTTT	CASSYVQNNSPLHF
TRBV11-2	.	.	TRBJ1-4	TGTGCCAGCAGCTTAGGCGCAGGCCATGAAAAACTGTTTTTT	CASSLGAGHEKLFF
TRBV5-5	.	TRBD1	TRBJ1-1	TGTGCCAGCAGCTCCACAGGGGCACCTAACACTGAAGCTTTCTTT	CASSSTGAPNTEAFF
TRBV30	.	.	TRBJ1-1	TGTGCCTGGAGCCCCGACAGGAGGTGGGTTGAAGCTTTCTTT	CAWSPDRRWVEAFF
TRBV5-6	few	.	TRBJ1-2	TGTGCCAGCAGCTCTATTCGGATCCGGACAGCCTCTAACTATGGCTACACCTTC	CASSSIRIRTASNYGYTF
TRBV30	.	.	TRBJ1-5	TGTGCCTGGAGTGTCGAGGGGGTTCAGCCCCAGCATTTT	CAWSVEGVQPQHF
TRBV18	.	.	TRBJ1-1	TGTGCCAGCTCACGAGGGATGAACACTGAAGCTTTCTTT	CASSRGMNTEAFF
TRBV29-1	.	.	TRBJ1-1	TGCAGCGCCGGCGGGGGGCAAACTGAAGCTTTCTTT	CSAGGGQTEAFF
TRBV5-5	.	.	TRBJ1-4	TGTGCCAGCAGCTTGGGGACATATACGGAAAAACTGTTTTTT	CASSLGTYTEKLFF
TRBV19	.	TRBD1	TRBJ2-7	TGTGCCAGTAGTATCGGGACAGGGGCCTACGAGCAGTACTTC	CASSIGTGAYEQYF
TRBV9	.	TRBD1	TRBJ2-1	TGTGCCAGCAGCGTAGCTTCGGTCTTGGCAGGGGGCTACAATGAGCAGTTCTTC	CASSVASVLAGGYNEQFF
TRBV7-9	.	TRBD2	TRBJ2-1	TGTGCCAGCAGCTTAGCGCCCTCGACTAGCGCAAACAATGAGCAGTTCTTC	CASSLAPSTSANNEQFF
TRBV7-2	.	.	TRBJ1-6	TGTGCCAGCAGCTTAGATCGGGATACCGGACCCCTCCACTTT	CASSLDRDTGPLHF
TRBV18	.	TRBD1	TRBJ2-5	TGTGCCAGCTCACCCCGGACAGGTCAAGAGACCCAGTACTTC	CASSPRTGQETQYF